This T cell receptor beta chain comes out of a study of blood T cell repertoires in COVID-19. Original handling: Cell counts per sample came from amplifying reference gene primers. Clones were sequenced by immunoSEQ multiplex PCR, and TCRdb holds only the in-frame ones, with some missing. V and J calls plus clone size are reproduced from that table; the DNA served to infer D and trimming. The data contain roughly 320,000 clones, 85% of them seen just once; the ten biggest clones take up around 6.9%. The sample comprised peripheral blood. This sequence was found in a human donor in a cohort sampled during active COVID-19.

The DNA of the CDR3 is TGTGCCAGCAGCCCCGGGGGTAGTCAGCCCCAGCATTTT. The encoded protein is CASSPGGSQPQHF. The chain employs TRBV12-3 or TRBV12-4 and TRBJ1-5; D is perhaps TRBD1 (5 bases). V lost 6 bases and J lost 6, with 12 bases in between. CDR3 size: 13 residues.